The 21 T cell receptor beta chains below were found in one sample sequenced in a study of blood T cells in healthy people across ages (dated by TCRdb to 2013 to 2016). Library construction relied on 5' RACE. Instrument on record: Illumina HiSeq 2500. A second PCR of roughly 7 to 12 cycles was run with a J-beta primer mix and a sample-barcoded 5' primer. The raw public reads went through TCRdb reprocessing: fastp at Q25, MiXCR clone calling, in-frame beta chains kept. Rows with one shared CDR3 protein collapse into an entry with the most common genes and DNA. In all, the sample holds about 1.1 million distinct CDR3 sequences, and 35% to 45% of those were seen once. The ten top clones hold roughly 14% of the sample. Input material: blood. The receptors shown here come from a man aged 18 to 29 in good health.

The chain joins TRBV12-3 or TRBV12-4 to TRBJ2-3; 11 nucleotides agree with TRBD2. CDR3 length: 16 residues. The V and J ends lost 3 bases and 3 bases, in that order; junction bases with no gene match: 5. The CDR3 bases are TGTGCCAGCAGTTTGTTCTCTAGCGGGGGGACAGATACGCAGTATTTT. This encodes CASSLFSSGGTDTQYF.

CDR3 in DNA: TGTGCCAGCAGTCCGAAACCAGACAGCTACTCCAATCAGCCCCAGCATTTT. As protein: CASSPKPDSYSNQPQHF. V gene TRBV27 combines with J gene TRBJ1-5, with D perhaps matching TRBD1 (5 bases). Germline CDR1 reads MNHEY; CDR2 reads SMNVEV (reference sequence). The V end lost 5 bases, the J end lost 3 bases, and 20 bases lay between the germline ends. CDR3 length: 17 amino acids.

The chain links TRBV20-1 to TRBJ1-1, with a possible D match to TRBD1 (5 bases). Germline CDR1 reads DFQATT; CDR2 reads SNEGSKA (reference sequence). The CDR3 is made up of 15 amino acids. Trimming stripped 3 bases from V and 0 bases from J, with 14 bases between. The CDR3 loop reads CSASRGVAMNTEAFF. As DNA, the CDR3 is TGCAGTGCTAGTCGGGGGGTGGCAATGAACACTGAAGCTTTCTTT.

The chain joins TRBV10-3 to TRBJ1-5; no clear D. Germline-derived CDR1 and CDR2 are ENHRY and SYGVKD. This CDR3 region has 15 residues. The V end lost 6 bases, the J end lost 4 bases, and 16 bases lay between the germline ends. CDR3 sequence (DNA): TGTGCCATCAGGATGGGAGACAACGAGAATCAGCCCCAGCATTTT. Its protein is CAIRMGDNENQPQHF.

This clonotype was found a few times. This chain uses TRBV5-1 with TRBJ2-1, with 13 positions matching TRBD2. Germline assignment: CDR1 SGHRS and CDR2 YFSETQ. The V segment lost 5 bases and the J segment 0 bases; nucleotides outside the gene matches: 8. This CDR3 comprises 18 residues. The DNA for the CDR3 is TGCGCCAGCAGTTCCGGGACTAGCGGGATCCGCTCCTACAATGAGCAGTTCTTC. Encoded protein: CASSSGTSGIRSYNEQFF.

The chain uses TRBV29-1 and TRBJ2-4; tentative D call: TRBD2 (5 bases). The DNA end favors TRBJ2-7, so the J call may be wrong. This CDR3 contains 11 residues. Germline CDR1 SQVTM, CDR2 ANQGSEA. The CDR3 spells CSVHRGGEQYF. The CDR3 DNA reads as TGCAGCGTCCACCGGGGTGGCGAGCAGTACTTC.

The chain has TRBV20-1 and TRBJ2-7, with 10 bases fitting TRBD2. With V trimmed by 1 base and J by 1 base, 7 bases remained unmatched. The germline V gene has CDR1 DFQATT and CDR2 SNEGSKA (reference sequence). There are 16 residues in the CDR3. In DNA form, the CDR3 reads TGCAGTGCTAGAGTGCTAGCGGGAGCCCATTCCTACGAGCAGTACTTC. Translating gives CSARVLAGAHSYEQYF.

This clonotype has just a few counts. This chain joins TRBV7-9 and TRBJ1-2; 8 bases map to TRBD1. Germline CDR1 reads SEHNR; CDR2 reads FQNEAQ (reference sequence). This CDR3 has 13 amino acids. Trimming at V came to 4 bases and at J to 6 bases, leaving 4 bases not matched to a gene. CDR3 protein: CASSSGGVHGYTF. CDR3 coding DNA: TGTGCCAGCAGCTCAGGGGGCGTCCATGGCTACACCTTC.

The CDR3 sequence: CSAIPPLGGLASQETQYF. Written as DNA, the CDR3 is TGCAGTGCCATCCCTCCACTGGGCGGGTTAGCATCACAAGAGACCCAGTACTTC. This chain uses TRBV20-1 with TRBJ2-5, with a weak D call TRBD2 (5 bases). This CDR3 comprises 18 residues. Germline CDR1 DFQATT, CDR2 SNEGSKA (reference sequence). V lost 6 bases, J lost 2 bases, and 28 bases lay in between.

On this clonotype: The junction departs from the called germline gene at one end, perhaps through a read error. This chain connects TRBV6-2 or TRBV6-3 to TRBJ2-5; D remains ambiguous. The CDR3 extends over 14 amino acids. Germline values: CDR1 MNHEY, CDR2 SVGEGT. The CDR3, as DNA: TGTGCCAGTAGTTACGCGAGTCCAATCGAGGCCCAGTACTTC. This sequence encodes CASSYASPIEAQYF.

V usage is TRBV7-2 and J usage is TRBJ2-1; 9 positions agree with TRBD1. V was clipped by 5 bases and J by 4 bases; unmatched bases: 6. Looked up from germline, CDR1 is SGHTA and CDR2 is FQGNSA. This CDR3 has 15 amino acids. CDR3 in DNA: TGTGCCAGCAGCCGAGTGACAGGGGGGTACAATGAGCAGTTCTTC. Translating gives CASSRVTGGYNEQFF.

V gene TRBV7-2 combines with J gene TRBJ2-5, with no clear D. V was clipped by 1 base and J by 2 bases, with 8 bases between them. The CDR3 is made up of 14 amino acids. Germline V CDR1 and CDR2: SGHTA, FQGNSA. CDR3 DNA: TGTACCAGCAGCTTAGTCTCCAATCAAGAGACCCAGTACTTC. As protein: CTSSLVSNQETQYF.

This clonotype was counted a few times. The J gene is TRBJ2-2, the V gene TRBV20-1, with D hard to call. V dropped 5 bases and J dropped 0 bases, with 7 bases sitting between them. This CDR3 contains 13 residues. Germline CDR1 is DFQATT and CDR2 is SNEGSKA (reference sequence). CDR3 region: CSAGGPNTGELFF. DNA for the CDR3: TGCAGTGCTGGTGGACCGAACACCGGGGAGCTGTTTTTT.

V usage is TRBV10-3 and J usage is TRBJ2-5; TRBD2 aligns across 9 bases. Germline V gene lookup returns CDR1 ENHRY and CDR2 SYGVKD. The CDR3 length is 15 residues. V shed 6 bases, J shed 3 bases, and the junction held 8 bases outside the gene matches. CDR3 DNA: TGTGCCATCAGGGAAGCGGGGGGAGGCGAAGAGACCCAGTACTTC. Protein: CAIREAGGGEETQYF.

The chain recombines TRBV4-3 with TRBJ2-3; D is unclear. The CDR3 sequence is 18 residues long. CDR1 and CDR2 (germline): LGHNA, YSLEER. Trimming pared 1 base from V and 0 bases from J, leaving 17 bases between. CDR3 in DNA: TGCGCCAGCAGCCAAGCGCCGGCTACTCCCGCTAGCACAGATACGCAGTATTTT. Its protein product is CASSQAPATPASTDTQYF.

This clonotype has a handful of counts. Here the CDR3 DNA reads TGTGCCAGCAGTTTATCACTTGAGGTGGAGACCCAGTACTTC. As protein: CASSLSLEVETQYF. The chain has TRBV12-3 or TRBV12-4 and TRBJ2-5; D call uncertain. The CDR3 sequence is 14 residues long. V was pared by 2 bases and J by 5 bases, with 12 bases between.

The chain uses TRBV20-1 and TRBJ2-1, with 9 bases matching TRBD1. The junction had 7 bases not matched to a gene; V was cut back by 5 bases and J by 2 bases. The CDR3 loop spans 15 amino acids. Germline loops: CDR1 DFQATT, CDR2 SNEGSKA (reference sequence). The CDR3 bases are TGCAGTGCTGCCGATAGACAGGGGGCCTACAATGAGCAGTTCTTC. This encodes CSAADRQGAYNEQFF.

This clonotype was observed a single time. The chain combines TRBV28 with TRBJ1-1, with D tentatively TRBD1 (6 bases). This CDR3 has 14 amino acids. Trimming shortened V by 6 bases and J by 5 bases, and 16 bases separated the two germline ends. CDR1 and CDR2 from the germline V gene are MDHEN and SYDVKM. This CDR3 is CASSPTQGWTEAFF. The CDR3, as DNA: TGTGCCAGCAGCCCAACACAGGGCTGGACTGAAGCTTTCTTT. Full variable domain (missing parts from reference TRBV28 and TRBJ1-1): DVKVTQSSRYLVKRTGEKVFLECVQDMDHENMFWYRQDPGLGLRLIYFSYDVKMKEKGDIPEGYSVSREKKERFSLILESASTNQTSMYLCASSPTQGWTEAFFGQGTRLTVV.

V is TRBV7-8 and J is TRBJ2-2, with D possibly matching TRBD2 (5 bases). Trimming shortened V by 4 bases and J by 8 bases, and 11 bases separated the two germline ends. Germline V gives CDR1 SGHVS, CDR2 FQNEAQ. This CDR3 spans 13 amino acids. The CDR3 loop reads CASSSARGGELFF. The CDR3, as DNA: TGTGCCAGCAGCTCGGCTCGGGGTGGGGAGCTGTTTTTT.

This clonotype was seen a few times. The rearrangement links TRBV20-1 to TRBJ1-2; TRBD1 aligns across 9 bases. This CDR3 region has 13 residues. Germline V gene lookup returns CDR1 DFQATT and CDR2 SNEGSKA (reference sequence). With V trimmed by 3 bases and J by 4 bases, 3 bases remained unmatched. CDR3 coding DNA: TGCAGTGCTAGGGGGACAGGGTTCTATGGCTACACCTTC. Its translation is CSARGTGFYGYTF.

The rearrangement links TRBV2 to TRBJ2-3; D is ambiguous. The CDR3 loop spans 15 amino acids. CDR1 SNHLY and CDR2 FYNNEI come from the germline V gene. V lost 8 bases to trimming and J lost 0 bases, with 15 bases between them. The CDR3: CASSVFGPSTDTQYF. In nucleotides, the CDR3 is TGTGCCAGCTCAGTGTTTGGACCAAGCACAGATACGCAGTATTTT.